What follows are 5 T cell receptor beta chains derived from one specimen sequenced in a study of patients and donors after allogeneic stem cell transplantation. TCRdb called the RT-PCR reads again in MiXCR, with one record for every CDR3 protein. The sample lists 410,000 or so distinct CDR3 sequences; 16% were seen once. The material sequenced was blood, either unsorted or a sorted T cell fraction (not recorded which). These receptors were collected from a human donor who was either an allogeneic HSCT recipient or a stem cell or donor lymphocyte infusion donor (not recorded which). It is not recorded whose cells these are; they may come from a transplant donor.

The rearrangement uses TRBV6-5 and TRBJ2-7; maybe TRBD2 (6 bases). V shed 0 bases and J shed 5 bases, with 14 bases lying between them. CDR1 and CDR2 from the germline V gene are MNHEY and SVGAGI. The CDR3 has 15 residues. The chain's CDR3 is CASSYSLSRDHEQYF. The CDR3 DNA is TGTGCCAGCAGTTACTCGTTATCGCGGGACCACGAGCAGTACTTC.

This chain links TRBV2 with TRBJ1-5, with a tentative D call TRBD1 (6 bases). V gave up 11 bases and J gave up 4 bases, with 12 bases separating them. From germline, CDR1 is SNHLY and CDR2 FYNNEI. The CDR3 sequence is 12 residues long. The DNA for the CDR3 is TGTGCCGGACAGAGACCTAATCAGCCCCAGCATTTT. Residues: CAGQRPNQPQHF.

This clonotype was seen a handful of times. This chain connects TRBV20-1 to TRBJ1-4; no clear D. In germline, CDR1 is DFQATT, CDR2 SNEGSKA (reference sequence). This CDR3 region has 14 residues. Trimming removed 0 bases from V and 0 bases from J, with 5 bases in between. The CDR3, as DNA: TGCAGTGCTAGAGAAGAGACAACTAATGAAAAACTGTTTTTT. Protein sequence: CSAREETTNEKLFF.

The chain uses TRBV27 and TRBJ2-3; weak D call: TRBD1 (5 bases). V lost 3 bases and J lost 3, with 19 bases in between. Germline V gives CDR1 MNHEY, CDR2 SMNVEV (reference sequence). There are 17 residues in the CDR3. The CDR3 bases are TGTGCCAGCAGTTTGATCACGGGCAGGGTTTCAACAGATACGCAGTATTTT. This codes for CASSLITGRVSTDTQYF.

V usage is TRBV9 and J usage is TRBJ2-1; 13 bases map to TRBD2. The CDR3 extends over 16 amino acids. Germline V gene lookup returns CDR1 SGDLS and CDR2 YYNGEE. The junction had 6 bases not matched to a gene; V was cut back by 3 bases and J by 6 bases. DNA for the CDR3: TGTGCCAGCAGCGCCCAACTAGCGGGGGGGCTCAATGAGCAGTTCTTC. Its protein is CASSAQLAGGLNEQFF.